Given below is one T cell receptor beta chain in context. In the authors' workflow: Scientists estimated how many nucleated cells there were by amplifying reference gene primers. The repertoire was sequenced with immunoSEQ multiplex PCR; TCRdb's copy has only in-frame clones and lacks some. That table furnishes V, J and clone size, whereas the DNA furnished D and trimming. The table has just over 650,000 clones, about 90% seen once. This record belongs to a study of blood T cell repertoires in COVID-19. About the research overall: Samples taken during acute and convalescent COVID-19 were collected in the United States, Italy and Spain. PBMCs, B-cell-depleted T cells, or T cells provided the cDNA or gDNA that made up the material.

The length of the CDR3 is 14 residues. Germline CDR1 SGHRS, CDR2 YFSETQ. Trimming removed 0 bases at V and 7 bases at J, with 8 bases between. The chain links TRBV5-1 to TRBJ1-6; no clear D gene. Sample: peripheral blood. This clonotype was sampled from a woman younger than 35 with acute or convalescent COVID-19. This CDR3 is CASSLATQNSPLHF. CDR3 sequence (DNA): TGCGCCAGCAGCTTGGCTACACAGAATTCACCCCTCCACTTT.